Detailed here is one T cell receptor (beta chain). The data were taken from a study of blood T cells in healthy people across ages. The V and J ends lost 3 bases and 7 bases, in that order; junction bases with no gene match: 6. CDR1 and CDR2 from the germline V gene are SEHNR and FQNEAQ (reference sequence). This CDR3 contains 14 residues. Next came a second PCR, run for about 7 to 12 cycles, which used a sample-barcoded 5' primer along with a J-beta primer mix. Every sample gave at least 2.5 million paired-end reads containing CDR3. Each CDR3 protein gets one entry after TCRdb re-called the 5' RACE reads with MiXCR. The sample carries fewer than 750,000 distinct CDR3 sequences, roughly 43% recorded once.

The genes are TRBV7-9 and TRBJ1-1, with TRBD1 matching over 9 bases. The sequencing input was blood. The clonotype was recovered from a man older than 75 in good health. DNA of the CDR3: TGTGCCAGCAGCTTCCGCACAGGGGGCGGTGAAGCTTTCTTT. Translating gives CASSFRTGGGEAFF. Full variable domain (remainder filled in from reference TRBV7-9 and TRBJ1-1): DTGVSQNPRHKITKRGQNVTFRCDPISEHNRLYWYRQTLGQGPEFLTYFQNEAQLEKSRLLSDRFSAERPKGSFSTLEIQRTEQGDSAMYLCASSFRTGGGEAFFGQGTRLTVV.